The text below deals with one T cell receptor beta chain. The length of the CDR3 is 13 residues. V lost 5 bases and J lost 8; bases outside the gene matches: 7. In the study's own analysis: Reference gene primer amplification yielded estimated nucleated cell counts. This table comes from immunoSEQ multiplex PCR, and its TCRdb copy is limited to in-frame clones, with some not included. That table supplies the V and J calls and clone size; D and trimming were determined from the DNA. Of 250,000 to 350,000 clones in the sample, about 92% were seen once. These data come from a study of blood T cell repertoires in COVID-19. Clinical histories supplied by participants themselves formed the basis of cohort assignment. For recovered donors of Cohort 3, there were two negative PCRs, clearance, or symptom resolution.

The clonotype originates from a young woman who had recovered from COVID-19. The rearrangement uses TRBV12-3 or TRBV12-4 and TRBJ1-2; 8 bases line up with TRBD1. Sequenced material: PBMCs or T cells enriched from blood (not recorded which). CDR3 sequence: CASSKGTGRGYTF. The CDR3 DNA sequence: TGTGCCAGCAGTAAAGGGACAGGCCGAGGCTACACCTTC.